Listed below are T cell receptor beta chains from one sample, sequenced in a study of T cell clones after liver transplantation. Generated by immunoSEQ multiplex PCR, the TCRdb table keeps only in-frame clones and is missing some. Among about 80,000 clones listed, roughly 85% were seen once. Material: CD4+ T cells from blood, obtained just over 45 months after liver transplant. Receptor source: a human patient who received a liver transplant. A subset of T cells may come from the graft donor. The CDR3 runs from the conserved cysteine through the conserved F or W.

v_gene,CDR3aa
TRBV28,CASSPPGLAVDTQYF
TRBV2,CASSEGLASDGPSTDTQYF
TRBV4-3,CASSQRNTDTQYF
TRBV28,CASSLLGSGYGYTF
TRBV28,CASSSPTSGSYNEQFF
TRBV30,CACIGGTEAFF
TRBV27,CASSLSRRLAGNHTGELFF
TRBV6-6,CASRGGLGQPGVQYF
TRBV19,CASRGGGQYTDTQYF
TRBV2,CASSGDTVNQPQHF
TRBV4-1,CASSPPTGTRTDTQYF
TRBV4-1,CASSQDTGRTGKNIQYF
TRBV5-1,CASSPQPPTEAFF
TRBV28,CASLGNTEAFF
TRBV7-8,CASRSTPGQGLYEQYF
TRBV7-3,CASSLSGASSTDTQYF
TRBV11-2,CASSFHRGGETQYF
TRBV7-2,CASSLIQGGGYEQYF
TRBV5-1,CASSRTGGNQPQHF
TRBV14,CASSQGPGGDYGYTF
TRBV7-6,CASSQTGGQGYQPQHF
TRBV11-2,CASSSTAGTGEGEQFF
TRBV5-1,CASSPNLPSGSYEQYF
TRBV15,CATSRGLGTPSLEQYF
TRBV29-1,CSVGTRKNYGYTF
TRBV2,CASSLQPYEQYF
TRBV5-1,CASSLAPYPGQGKTFF
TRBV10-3,CAISEPPNTGELFF
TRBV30,CAWSHGLAGGNTDTQYF
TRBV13,CASSLRFPASGIQLGHEQFF
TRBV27,CASSISGTALREQFF
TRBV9,CASSGGLGTEAFF
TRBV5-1,CASSLGGSLSGANVLTF
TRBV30,CAWGRDRPRGYTF
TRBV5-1,CASSLSGASYEQYF
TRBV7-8,CASSERDRTSYEQYF
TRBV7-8,CASSLGRRRLYEQYF
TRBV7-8,CASSPANQPQHF
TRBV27,CASRKTAGTQYF
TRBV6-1,CASSRQGPEETQYF
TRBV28,CASSLPGSSSGNTIYF